These T cell receptor beta chains were read from a single sample in a study of blood T cell repertoires in COVID-19. TCRdb's copy holds only in-frame clones and misses some; the assay was immunoSEQ multiplex PCR. The sample has tens of thousands of clones, 75% to 90% seen once. Sequencing was carried out using peripheral blood. These receptors all come from a woman of 80 years or more with acute or convalescent COVID-19. CDR3s include the opening cysteine and the closing phenylalanine or tryptophan. The D gene is left open where the match is weak. Clone size is not always given. Where it is, it says once, few, many or a class for expanded clones.

>TRBJ1-1|TRBV13|16|NA|TRBD1
TGTGCCAGCAGCTCACTCCAGGGGGCACCGTCCTCCAAAGCTTTCTTT
CASSSLQGAPSSKAFF
>TRBJ2-5|TRBV6-1|14|NA|TRBD1
TGTGCCAGCAGTGAAGCCACAGGGGGGGAGACCCAGTACTTC
CASSEATGGETQYF
>TRBJ2-1|TRBV7-9|16|once|TRBD1
TGTGCCAGCAGCTTAGAAGGGGACAGGGGATACAATGAGCAGTTCTTC
CASSLEGDRGYNEQFF
>TRBJ2-1|TRBV24-1|16|NA|TRBD2
TGTGCCACCAGTGATGACACTAGCGGGAGATCCAATGAGCAGTTCTTC
CATSDDTSGRSNEQFF
>TRBJ2-3|TRBV3-1/TRBV3-2|16|NA|NA
TGTGCCAGCAGCCAAGACGCGGTAGCGGGCACAGATACGCAGTATTTT
CASSQDAVAGTDTQYF
>TRBJ1-2|TRBV27|13|NA|NA
TGTGCCAGCAGTTTCAGGTGGAACTATGGCTACACCTTC
CASSFRWNYGYTF
>TRBJ2-7|TRBV2|13|NA|NA
TGTGCCAGCAGTCTCGGGGGATCCTACGAGCAGTACTTC
CASSLGGSYEQYF
>TRBJ1-3|TRBV30|11|few|NA
TGTGCCTGGAAAATGGGAGTCACCATATATTTT
CAWKMGVTIYF
>TRBJ2-7|TRBV27|15|NA|TRBD1
TGTGCCAGCAGTTTATCGGAGGACAGGGGCTACGAGCAGTACTTC
CASSLSEDRGYEQYF
>TRBJ2-7|TRBV10-2|14|NA|TRBD2
TGCGCCAGCAGCCCTAGCGGGGAGGCCTACGAGCAGTACTTC
CASSPSGEAYEQYF
>TRBJ2-6|TRBV29-1|12|NA|NA
TGCAGTTTTCATTCTGGGGCCAACGTCCTGACTTTC
CSFHSGANVLTF
>TRBJ1-6|TRBV6-4|17|NA|TRBD1
TGTGCCAGCAGTGACTCAGCATTCAGGGGGACAGGATCACCCCTCCACTTT
CASSDSAFRGTGSPLHF
>TRBJ2-5|TRBV7-9|15|NA|NA
TGTGCCAGCAGCCCAGTTGGGGGGGCAGGAGAGACCCAGTACTTC
CASSPVGGAGETQYF
>TRBJ1-2|TRBV18|16|NA|NA
TGTGCCAGCTCAGCTCAGGACAGTAGCTTTAACTATGGCTACACCTTC
CASSAQDSSFNYGYTF
>TRBJ2-3|TRBV2|14|NA|TRBD1
TGTGCCAGTTCGACAGGGGAGAACACAGATACGCAGTATTTT
CASSTGENTDTQYF
>TRBJ2-1|TRBV18|13|NA|TRBD1
TGTGCCAGCTCACCCCGGGACAGGGATGAGCAGTTCTTC
CASSPRDRDEQFF
>TRBJ2-1|TRBV15|21|NA|TRBD2
TGTGCCACCAGCAGAGATTTAGGCCTTGTAGGGGGGACTAGCTCCTACAATGAGCAGTTCTTC
CATSRDLGLVGGTSSYNEQFF
>TRBJ2-5|TRBV7-6|13|NA|TRBD2
TGTGCCAGCCGGCCCATCGGGGGGGAGACCCAGTACTTC
CASRPIGGETQYF
>TRBJ2-7|TRBV7-8|14|few|NA
TGTGCCAGCAGCTCCCCATTAGTAGACTACGAGCAGTACTTC
CASSSPLVDYEQYF
>TRBJ2-2|TRBV10-3|14|NA|TRBD2
TGTGCCATCAGCGGACACGGGGGGACCGGGGAGCTGTTTTTT
CAISGHGGTGELFF
>TRBJ1-6|TRBV5-4|17|NA|TRBD1
TGTGCCAGCAGCCCTGACAGGGCTCAACTAACCAATTCACCCCTCCACTTT
CASSPDRAQLTNSPLHF
>TRBJ1-2|TRBV24-1|14|NA|NA
TGTGCCACCAGTGATGCAGGGGAGACGAGGGGCTACACCTTC
CATSDAGETRGYTF
>TRBJ1-2|TRBV6-5|11|NA|NA
TGTGCCAGCAATGGACAGAGGAGCTTCGGCTTC
CASNGQRSFGF
>TRBJ1-1|TRBV11-3|13|NA|NA
TGTGCCAGCAGTCGGACACCGAACACTGAAGCTTTCTTT
CASSRTPNTEAFF
>TRBJ1-1|TRBV19|18|NA|TRBD1
TGTGCCAGTAGTATAGTCCCCCGGACAGGGGGCTGGGGCACTGAAGCTTTCTTT
CASSIVPRTGGWGTEAFF
>TRBJ2-5|TRBV5-1|14|NA|TRBD1
TGCGCCAGCAGCGCCGGGACAGGACAAGAGACCCAGTACTTC
CASSAGTGQETQYF
>TRBJ1-1|TRBV6-1|12|once|NA
TGTGCCAGCACTGAATTTACAGGTGAAGCTTTCTTT
CASTEFTGEAFF
>TRBJ2-7|TRBV15|15|NA|NA
TGTGCCACCAGCAGTAGGGGGAGGGTCGGCTACGAGCAGTACTTC
CATSSRGRVGYEQYF
>TRBJ1-1|TRBV24-1|14|NA|NA
TGTGCCACCAGTACAACAGGCTTGAACACTGAAGCTTTCTTT
CATSTTGLNTEAFF
>TRBJ1-1|TRBV18|15|NA|TRBD1
TGTGCCAGCTCACCACGGCTGGACAGGGGAGGCGAAGCTTTCTTT
CASSPRLDRGGEAFF
>TRBJ2-3|TRBV5-1|17|NA|TRBD1
TGCGCCAGCAGCTTAGGGACAGGGTCTAGTAGCACAGATACGCAGTATTTT
CASSLGTGSSSTDTQYF
>TRBJ1-1|TRBV19|14|NA|NA
TGTGCCAGTAGCCGAGACGGGAGGGACACTGAAGCTTTCTTT
CASSRDGRDTEAFF
>TRBJ1-2|TRBV7-3|13|NA|NA
TGTGCCAGCAGCCTCTCTGGCGGAGATGGCTACACCTTC
CASSLSGGDGYTF
>TRBJ1-2|TRBV5-4|14|NA|NA
TGTGCCAGCACCGGGGAGGGGGGTAACTATGGCTACACCTTC
CASTGEGGNYGYTF
>TRBJ2-3|TRBV11-1|15|NA|NA
TGTGCCAGCAGCCGTACAGGGCCGCACACAGATACGCAGTATTTT
CASSRTGPHTDTQYF
>TRBJ2-7|TRBV19|14|NA|TRBD1
TGTGCCAGTGGGAAAACAGGGGGCGCGTCCGAGCAGTACTTC
CASGKTGGASEQYF
>TRBJ1-2|TRBV30|15|NA|TRBD1
TGTGCCTGGATAAGACAGGGCCTACTTGGCTATGGCTACACCTTC
CAWIRQGLLGYGYTF
>TRBJ1-1|TRBV5-5|15|NA|NA
TGTGCCAGCAGCCGACCACCCGGGGGGAACACTGAAGCTTTCTTT
CASSRPPGGNTEAFF
>TRBJ1-5|TRBV11-2|16|NA|TRBD1
TGTGCCAGCAGCTTAGGGACAGGGGTTAGCAATCAGCCCCAGCATTTT
CASSLGTGVSNQPQHF